This T cell receptor (beta chain) is from a study of blood T cell repertoires in COVID-19 (dated by TCRdb to the early 2020s). For the wider study: Samples covering the acute and convalescent phases of COVID-19 were provided by collaborators in the United States, Italy and Spain. The prospective study material was composed of cDNA or gDNA derived from T cells, B-cell-depleted T cells, or PBMCs. Subjects who had been exposed to COVID-19, were actively infected with it, or had recovered from it provided the deeply sampled blood TCRbeta repertoires that made up the dataset. The repertoires were made available in a free public database intended to serve as a resource for research on the immune response to SARS-CoV-2. Samples came from the ongoing ImmuneRACE study (first 160 participants) plus 1,254 subjects from 6 global collaborators. Nearly every sample came with metadata listing a de-identified subject ID, COVID-19 status, age in years and sex. HLA class I and class II types, where available, came from metadata supplied by the sample provider rather than from assay-based typing.

The immunoSEQ Assay, a bias-controlled multiplex PCR, was used to amplify TCRbeta CDR3 regions from genomic DNA. In the original analysis: The number of nucleated cells in each sample was estimated from the amplification of reference gene primers within the assay. Sequence reads were collapsed and filtered to measure the absolute abundance of every unique TCRbeta CDR3 rearrangement. For each sample, productive Simpson clonality was calculated as the square root of Simpson's diversity index across productive rearrangements. The clones in this table, taken by TCRdb from immuneACCESS, are in-frame only. Not every clone is retained; where verified, under half of the shortfall comes from an unresolved V gene, and the cause of the rest is unknown. Clone size and the V and J calls come from that table; the DNA yielded D and trimming. The sample includes approximately 440,000 clones, with about 90% observed a single time. Jointly, the top ten make up roughly 0.66% of the sample.

Points the paper makes about the study in general: How much clinical and demographic metadata was included differed by source and by participant, and the metadata was provided uncurated.

In the prospective study, participants were roughly 18 to 89 years old, resided in about two dozen geographic areas of the United States, and were enrolled through a virtual design. To assign participants to cohorts, the prospective study relied on clinical history that participants themselves reported in a screening survey and a study questionnaire. Recovered participants in ImmuneRACE Cohort 3 were defined by two consecutive negative NP/OP PCR tests, clearance by a healthcare professional, or resolution of symptoms. Mobile phlebotomists in the prospective study collected whole blood, serum and a nasopharyngeal or oropharyngeal swab from every participant. Over a roughly two-month period, participants in the prospective study had the option of providing additional blood draws and questionnaires. Prospective study blood samples were shipped either frozen or at room temperature before DNA extraction.

Note on this clone: The antigen it binds to is not known. No clone much larger than this one lies a single base away; base qualities are absent.

For CDR1 and CDR2, the germline V gene lists MGHRA and YSYEKL. CDR3 length: 13 amino acids, cysteine to phenylalanine. The kept DNA is CDR3 alone, 39 bases in frame from the first base. The junction shows trimming of 0 bases on V and 7 bases on J, plus 7 bases between the germline ends. The rearrangement joined TRBV4-1 to TRBJ1-5; the D gene identity is not certain. The specimen was PBMCs or T cells enriched from blood (not recorded which). This TCR came from a man between 18 and 29 years old who had recovered from COVID-19. The CDR3 is CASSQDLGQPQHF. At the DNA level, the sequence is TGCGCCAGCAGCCAAGATCTGGGCCAGCCCCAGCATTTT.